The 25 T cell receptor beta chains in this list originate from one sample, sequenced in a study of T cells after yellow fever vaccination. TCRdb used MiXCR to reprocess the 5' RACE reads, holding one entry per CDR3 protein. In the table there are about 370,000 distinct CDR3 sequences, 9.5% to 13% of which are singletons. The sequencing here drew on PBMCs, taken on the day of the first yellow fever vaccination. Source of these receptors: a man younger than 35 who received the YFV17D yellow fever vaccine.

This clonotype was detected many times. The chain carries TRBV4-1 and TRBJ2-4; D not resolved. Trimming stripped 1 base from V and 0 bases from J, with 10 bases between. This CDR3 spans 16 amino acids. Germline values: CDR1 MGHRA, CDR2 YSYEKL. The CDR3 here is CASSQGQMVAKNIQYF. Written as DNA, the CDR3 is TGCGCCAGCAGCCAAGGGCAGATGGTAGCCAAAAACATTCAGTACTTC.

This clonotype showed up just a few times. The chain couples TRBV7-3 to TRBJ2-3, with D maybe TRBD1 (6 bases). There are 14 residues in the CDR3. In germline, CDR1 is SGHTA, CDR2 FQGTGA. With 0 bases removed from V and 5 bases from J, the gap between germline ends came to 9 bases. The CDR3 sequence: CASSLTGAGDTQYF. The CDR3 coding sequence is TGTGCCAGCAGCTTAACGGGGGCCGGAGATACGCAGTATTTT.

This clonotype was recorded many times. The V gene is TRBV9, the J gene TRBJ2-1, with 7 bases aligning to TRBD1. The CDR3 runs 14 residues. The V gene's germline CDR1 is SGDLS and CDR2 YYNGEE. The V segment lost 3 bases and the J segment 7 bases; nucleotides outside the gene matches: 7. In nucleotides, the CDR3 is TGTGCCAGCAGCGCCGGGACAGCTACGAATGAGCAGTTCTTC. This translates into CASSAGTATNEQFF.

This clonotype was picked up a small number of times. The chain has TRBV4-3 and TRBJ2-3, with a possible D match to TRBD1 (5 bases). Trimming removed 0 bases at V and 2 bases at J, with 9 bases between. Germline V gene lookup returns CDR1 LGHNA and CDR2 YSLEER. The CDR3 length is 15 residues. Here the CDR3 reads CASSQEDTLTDTQYF. CDR3 in DNA: TGCGCCAGCAGCCAAGAGGACACCCTCACAGATACGCAGTATTTT.

The chain uses TRBV15 and TRBJ2-3; unclear D gene. The CDR3 spans 16 residues. CDR1 LNHNV and CDR2 YYDKDF come from the germline V gene (reference sequence). The V and J ends lost 0 bases and 4 bases respectively, with 14 bases between them. DNA of the CDR3: TGTGCCACCAGCAGAGACTTCGAACTGGGCCCAGATACGCAGTATTTT. Translating gives CATSRDFELGPDTQYF.

This clonotype was seen a few times. The rearrangement joins TRBV7-8 to TRBJ2-7; D is tentatively TRBD1 or TRBD2 (5 bases each). The germline gives CDR1 SGHVS, CDR2 FQNEAQ. Trimming pared 7 bases from V and 0 bases from J, leaving 13 bases between. The CDR3 is 14 amino acids. The CDR3 DNA sequence: TGTGCCAGCACCAACCGGGGCCTCTCCTACGAGCAGTACGTC. Translated: CASTNRGLSYEQYV.

The genes are TRBV7-9 and TRBJ1-1; no definite D call. Trimming removed 3 bases from V and 0 bases from J, with 8 bases in between. Germline loops: CDR1 SEHNR, CDR2 FQNEAQ (reference sequence). This CDR3 is 14 amino acids long. CDR3 region: CASSFAPMNTEAFF. CDR3 bases: TGTGCCAGCAGCTTTGCCCCTATGAACACTGAAGCTTTCTTT.

This clonotype showed up many times. The V call is TRBV29-1, the J call TRBJ2-1; the D gene is possibly TRBD2 (6 bases). V was trimmed by 3 bases and J by 7 bases, leaving 31 bases between them. CDR1 is SQVTM and CDR2 is ANQGSEA in the germline V gene. The CDR3 is 19 residues long. The CDR3 DNA sequence: TGCAGCGTTGATAATCCGGGACCTCCGGGACCTCGGGGGAGGAATGAGCAGTTCTTC. Translation gives CSVDNPGPPGPRGRNEQFF.

This clonotype was detected many times. The chain combines TRBV12-3 or TRBV12-4 with TRBJ1-3, with D possibly matching TRBD1 (5 bases). Trimming left V 7 bases short and J 15 bases short, with 16 bases between. The CDR3 extends over 11 amino acids. The CDR3 coding sequence is TGTGCCAGCACCACGGACACCGTAGGATATTTT. Translation: CASTTDTVGYF.

This CDR3 is CASNLVAGTVFNSPLHF. In DNA, the CDR3 is TGTGCCAGCAACCTTGTAGCAGGGACAGTTTTTAATTCACCCCTCCACTTT. The genes are TRBV27 and TRBJ1-6; 7 positions match TRBD1. Trimming cost V 7 bases and J 6 bases; bases outside gene matches: 15. The CDR3 totals 17 residues. CDR1 is MNHEY and CDR2 is SMNVEV in the germline V gene (reference sequence).

The V and J genes are TRBV9 and TRBJ2-2; 9 bases fit TRBD1. This CDR3 spans 16 amino acids. Germline CDR1 SGDLS, CDR2 YYNGEE. V dropped 2 bases and J dropped 6; count of bases not matched to a gene: 8. The CDR3 loop reads CASSVRTGVVSGELFF. The CDR3 DNA is TGTGCCAGCAGCGTCCGGACAGGGGTAGTATCCGGGGAGCTGTTTTTT.

The chain is built from TRBV5-1 and TRBJ2-3, with D tentatively TRBD2 (5 bases). Germline CDR1 and CDR2: SGHRS and YFSETQ. Trimming removed 4 bases at V and 4 bases at J, with 16 bases between. This CDR3 has 15 amino acids. In DNA form, the CDR3 reads TGCGCCAGCAGCAAGGACTCCCACCCGTCAGATACGCAGTATTTT. Its translation: CASSKDSHPSDTQYF.

This clonotype was counted only a few times. This rearrangement joins TRBV6-5 to TRBJ2-3, with D maybe TRBD1 (8 bases). Germline lookup yields CDR1 MNHEY and CDR2 SVGAGI. The CDR3 runs 17 residues. Trimming removed 2 bases at V and 7 bases at J, with 22 bases between. CDR3 loop: CASSYLTGGLQTYTQYF. The CDR3 nucleotides are TGTGCCAGCAGTTACCTCACAGGGGGACTACAGACGTATACGCAGTATTTT.

The chain has TRBV7-9 and TRBJ1-2; no clear D gene. CDR3 length equals 14 residues. V lost 6 bases, J lost 4 bases, and 15 bases lay in between. Per germline, CDR1 SEHNR and CDR2 FQNEAQ (reference sequence). CDR3 protein: CASRRDDRSYGYTF. The CDR3 DNA reads as TGTGCCAGCAGGAGAGATGATAGGTCCTATGGCTACACCTTC. Full variable domain (outside the CDR3, taken from reference TRBV7-9 and TRBJ1-2): DTGVSQNPRHKITKRGQNVTFRCDPISEHNRLYWYRQTLGQGPEFLTYFQNEAQLEKSRLLSDRFSAERPKGSFSTLEIQRTEQGDSAMYLCASRRDDRSYGYTFGSGTRLTVV.

This clonotype has only a few counts. The CDR3: CASSFNRGNVKTQYF. The CDR3 coding sequence is TGTGCCAGCAGTTTTAACAGGGGGAATGTGAAGACCCAGTACTTC. V and J are TRBV12-3 or TRBV12-4 and TRBJ2-5; 8 nucleotides agree with TRBD1. V gave up 3 bases and J gave up 6 bases; unmatched junction bases: 9. The CDR3 has 15 amino acids.

This clonotype was observed a few times. The gene calls are TRBV20-1 and TRBJ1-2, with D hard to call. V lost 6 bases and J lost 9, with 8 bases in between. Germline V lookup: CDR1 DFQATT, CDR2 SNEGSKA (reference sequence). The CDR3 runs to 9 residues. CDR3 coding DNA: TGCAGTGCGGGCGGGAGCTACACCTTC. It yields the protein CSAGGSYTF.

This clonotype was detected ten times or more. The J gene is TRBJ2-3, the V gene TRBV7-9; no clear D gene. The CDR3 extends over 16 amino acids. Germline loops: CDR1 SEHNR, CDR2 FQNEAQ (reference sequence). The germline V and J ends were trimmed by 1 base and 4 bases, with 15 bases remaining between them. The CDR3 here is CASSLVYYAAADTQYF. CDR3 DNA: TGTGCCAGCAGCTTAGTTTACTATGCCGCGGCAGATACGCAGTATTTT. Full variable domain (outside the CDR3, taken from reference TRBV7-9 and TRBJ2-3): DTGVSQNPRHKITKRGQNVTFRCDPISEHNRLYWYRQTLGQGPEFLTYFQNEAQLEKSRLLSDRFSAERPKGSFSTLEIQRTEQGDSAMYLCASSLVYYAAADTQYFGPGTRLTVL.

This clonotype was seen at least ten times. This sequence joins TRBV6-1 and TRBJ2-3; D is undetermined. Germline V CDR1 and CDR2: MNHNS, SASEGT. V lost 3 bases and J 4 bases, leaving 8 bases between the germline ends. The CDR3 is made up of 13 amino acids. The CDR3 is CASSDRQPDTQYF. For the CDR3, the DNA is TGTGCCAGCAGTGACCGCCAGCCAGATACGCAGTATTTT.

V usage is TRBV5-4 and J usage is TRBJ1-1; D is unclear. The germline V gene encodes CDR1 SGHNT and CDR2 YYREEE (reference sequence). V lost 0 bases to trimming and J lost 6 bases, with 15 bases between them. This CDR3 is 15 amino acids long. CDR3 sequence reads: CASSLGVQLNSEAFF. The CDR3 DNA is TGTGCCAGCAGCTTGGGGGTTCAACTCAACTCTGAAGCTTTCTTT.

This sequence joins TRBV4-2 and TRBJ2-7; D unresolved. The CDR3 runs to 16 residues. Germline CDR1 and CDR2: LGHNA and YNFKEQ. The germline V and J ends were trimmed by 0 bases and 0 bases, with 12 bases remaining between them. CDR3 amino acids: CASSQESKVASYEQYF. The CDR3, as DNA: TGTGCCAGCAGCCAAGAATCGAAGGTAGCCTCCTACGAGCAGTACTTC.

Many counts were recorded for this clonotype. This chain connects TRBV24-1 to TRBJ2-3; no clear D. Germline V gene lookup returns CDR1 KGHDR and CDR2 SFDVKD. Trimming removed 7 bases at V and 1 base at J, with 11 bases between. The CDR3 spans 14 residues. The CDR3 spells CATRGAQGTDTQYF. The CDR3 nucleotides are TGTGCCACCAGAGGCGCGCAGGGCACAGATACGCAGTATTTT.

This clonotype showed up many times. The chain carries TRBV5-6 and TRBJ2-7; 7 bases map to TRBD1. The CDR3 runs 14 residues. Germline V lookup: CDR1 SGHDT, CDR2 YYEEEE. V gave up 5 bases and J gave up 5 bases; unmatched junction bases: 10. The CDR3 here is CASRLAGTVNEQYV. As DNA, the CDR3 is TGTGCCAGCAGGTTAGCCGGGACAGTCAACGAGCAGTACGTC.

In its sample, this clonotype was seen a few times. The V call is TRBV12-3 or TRBV12-4, the J call TRBJ2-5; 8 bases line up with TRBD1. After removal of 8 bases from V and 1 base from J, the junction contained 12 bases not matched to a gene. The CDR3 length is 16 residues. The CDR3 DNA reads as TGTGCCAGCGCATCCTCGGGACAGGCCTTCCAAGAGACCCAGTACTTC. Amino acids: CASASSGQAFQETQYF.

This clonotype was observed many times. The CDR3 sequence: CAIRPGGANTEAFF. The CDR3 DNA follows: TGCGCCATAAGGCCGGGAGGCGCGAACACTGAAGCTTTCTTT. V and J are TRBV5-1 and TRBJ1-1; D gene ambiguous. Germline CDR1 is SGHRS and CDR2 is YFSETQ. Trimming removed 9 bases at V and 1 base at J, with 16 bases between. This CDR3 is built from 14 residues.

This chain uses TRBV12-3 or TRBV12-4 with TRBJ2-7; TRBD2 might be the D (6 bases). The CDR3 is made up of 15 amino acids. V lost 3 bases to trimming and J lost 7 bases, with 19 bases between them. The CDR3, as DNA: TGTGCCAGCAGTTTTGCCTTCGGAGGGGCACAGGAGCAGTACTTC. It is translated as CASSFAFGGAQEQYF.